This TCR beta chain originates from a study of shared clonotypes between healthy human individuals. Here immunoSEQ multiplex PCR was the method, and the copy in TCRdb shows in-frame clones only, minus some. This repertoire shows approximately 2.4 million clones, approximately 94% found once; its top ten account for about 0.13%. Per the germline V gene, CDR1 is GTSNPN and CDR2 is SVGIG (reference sequence). There are 17 residues in the CDR3. Trimming removed 3 bases at V and 0 bases at J, with 19 bases between. Sequenced: naive CD4+ T cells sorted from blood. Subset described: CD45RA+ positively selected. The chain is built from TRBV30 and TRBJ2-3; D gene ambiguous. This receptor was obtained from a man between 18 and 35 years old in good health. For the CDR3, the DNA is TGTGCCTGGAGCCCAACCCTCGAGACGATTAGCACAGATACGCAGTATTTT. Protein sequence: CAWSPTLETISTDTQYF.